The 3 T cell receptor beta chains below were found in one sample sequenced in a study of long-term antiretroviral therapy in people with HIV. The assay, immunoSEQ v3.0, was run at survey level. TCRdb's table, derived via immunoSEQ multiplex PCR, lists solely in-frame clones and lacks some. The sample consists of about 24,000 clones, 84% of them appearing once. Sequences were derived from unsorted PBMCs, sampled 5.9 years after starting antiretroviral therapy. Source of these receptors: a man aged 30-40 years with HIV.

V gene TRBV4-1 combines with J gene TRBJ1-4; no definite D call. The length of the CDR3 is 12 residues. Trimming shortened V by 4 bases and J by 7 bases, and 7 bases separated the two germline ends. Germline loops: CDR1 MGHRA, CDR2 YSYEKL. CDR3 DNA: TGCGCCAGCAGCCCCGAGGTTGAAAAACTGTTTTTT. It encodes CASSPEVEKLFF.

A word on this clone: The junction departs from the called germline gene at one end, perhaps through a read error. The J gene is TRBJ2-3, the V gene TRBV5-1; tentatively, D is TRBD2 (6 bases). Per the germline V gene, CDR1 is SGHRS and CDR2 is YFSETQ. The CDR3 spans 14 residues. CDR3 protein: CASSPLASVPDTGF. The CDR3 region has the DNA TGCGCCAGCAGCCCTCTAGCGTCAGTACCAGATACGGGGTTT. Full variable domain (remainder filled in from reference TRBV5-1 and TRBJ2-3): KAGVTQTPRYLIKTRGQQVTLSCSPISGHRSVSWYQQTPGQGLQFLFEYFSETQRNKGNFPGRFSGRQFSNSRSEMNVSTLELGDSALYLCASSPLASVPDTGFGPGTRLTVL.

Here the CDR3 reads CASSYSNYEQYF. CDR3 DNA: TGTGCCAGCAGTTACTCGAACTACGAGCAGTACTTC. J is TRBJ2-7 and V is TRBV6-5; D remains unclear. Looked up from germline, CDR1 is MNHEY and CDR2 is SVGAGI. V lost 0 bases and J lost 3, with 3 bases in between. This CDR3 region has 12 residues.